These 20 T cell receptor beta chains share one sample of origin, sequenced in a study of response to subunit inactivated influenza vaccine. TCRdb used MiXCR to reprocess the RT-PCR reads, holding one entry per CDR3 protein. The table has more than 550,000 distinct CDR3 sequences, over 9% seen once. These same data were also listed under a study on T cells expressing NK-cell markers. That paper states: Scientists made TCR beta cDNA using 5'RACE template switching with UMIs.

Source: PBMCs from blood, taken on the day of vaccination. The receptors here all came from a man aged 45-65 years who received an inactivated influenza vaccine.

This clonotype was seen a few times. The J gene is TRBJ2-1, the V gene TRBV9; 9 nucleotides line up with TRBD1. CDR1 is SGDLS and CDR2 is YYNGEE in the germline V gene. V lost 0 bases and J lost 8; bases outside the gene matches: 6. The CDR3 length is 15 residues. The CDR3 reads CASSVEDRGADEQFF. CDR3 bases: TGTGCCAGCAGCGTAGAAGACAGGGGGGCCGATGAGCAGTTCTTC. Complete variable domain (other parts from reference TRBV9 and TRBJ2-1): DSGVTQTPKHLITATGQRVTLRCSPRSGDLSVYWYQQSLDQGLQFLIQYYNGEERAKGNILERFSAQQFPDLHSELNLSSLELGDSALYFCASSVEDRGADEQFFGPGTRLTVL.

This clonotype was detected only a few times. The rearrangement links TRBV3-1 to TRBJ2-7; D gene ambiguous. The CDR3 loop spans 14 amino acids. V was clipped by 4 bases and J by 4 bases, with 14 bases between them. Germline assignment: CDR1 LGHDT and CDR2 YNNKEL (reference sequence). The CDR3 region is CASSPLWPRYEQYF. As DNA, the CDR3 is TGTGCCAGCAGCCCCCTTTGGCCGAGGTACGAGCAGTACTTC.

This clonotype has just a few counts. This chain links TRBV5-1 with TRBJ1-4; D unclear. Germline assignment: CDR1 SGHRS and CDR2 YFSETQ. The CDR3 sequence is 16 residues long. With 2 bases removed from V and 0 bases from J, the gap between germline ends came to 11 bases. CDR3 amino acids: CASSLNRVATNEKLFF. As DNA, the CDR3 is TGCGCCAGCAGCTTAAATAGGGTCGCAACTAATGAAAAACTGTTTTTT.

The rearrangement uses TRBV12-3 or TRBV12-4 and TRBJ1-1; unclear D gene. This CDR3 contains 13 residues. The V and J ends lost 6 bases and 1 base respectively, with 9 bases between them. In nucleotides, the CDR3 is TGTGCCAGCAGGATTGGTCGGAACACTGAAGCTTTCTTT. It translates to CASRIGRNTEAFF.

This rearrangement joins TRBV14 to TRBJ1-4; D not certain. Germline CDR1 reads SGHDN; CDR2 reads FVKESK. Between the trimmed V and J ends, which lost 3 bases and 5 bases, there was a span of 13 bases. The length of the CDR3 is 15 residues. CDR3 sequence reads: CASSHFVGYNEKLFF. Here the CDR3 DNA reads TGTGCCAGCAGCCATTTTGTGGGATACAATGAAAAACTGTTTTTT.

The genes are TRBV15 and TRBJ2-7, with D perhaps being TRBD1 or TRBD2 (6 bases each). Trimming stripped 8 bases from V and 6 bases from J, with 20 bases between. CDR3 length equals 14 residues. Germline V gene sequence: CDR1 LNHNV, CDR2 YYDKDF (reference sequence). CDR3 loop: CATGRGTTAVEQYF. The DNA of the CDR3 is TGTGCCACCGGACGCGGGACAACGGCGGTCGAGCAGTACTTC. Drawing the rest from reference TRBV15 and TRBJ2-7, the complete variable domain is DAMVIQNPRYQVTQFGKPVTLSCSQTLNHNVMYWYQQKSSQAPKLLFHYYDKDFNNEADTPDNFQSRRPNTSFCFLDIRSPGLGDTAMYLCATGRGTTAVEQYFGPGTRLTVT.

The chain has TRBV20-1 and TRBJ1-2, with a tentative D call TRBD1 (5 bases). Germline loops: CDR1 DFQATT, CDR2 SNEGSKA (reference sequence). Trimming left V 6 bases short and J 0 bases short, with 17 bases between. The CDR3 runs to 15 residues. In nucleotides, the CDR3 is TGCAGTGCCCATTACACCGGACACTCTAACTATGGCTACACCTTC. Translation: CSAHYTGHSNYGYTF.

V usage is TRBV20-1 and J usage is TRBJ2-7; TRBD1 matches at 9 bases. The CDR3 contains 13 residues. V was pared by 5 bases and J by 5 bases, with 7 bases of the junction left unmatched. CDR1 DFQATT and CDR2 SNEGSKA come from the germline V gene (reference sequence). The CDR3 loop reads CSAFGQGKNEQYF. CDR3 bases: TGCAGTGCTTTCGGACAGGGGAAAAACGAGCAGTACTTC.

The V gene is TRBV29-1, the J gene TRBJ2-5; D may be TRBD1 (5 bases). The CDR3 loop spans 12 amino acids. Germline-derived CDR1 and CDR2 are SQVTM and ANQGSEA. V dropped 6 bases and J dropped 3 bases, with 11 bases sitting between them. The CDR3 region has the DNA TGCAGCGTCGGAGACAGAAAAGAGACCCAGTACTTC. Its translation is CSVGDRKETQYF.

V is TRBV10-3 and J is TRBJ1-5; no definite D call. The CDR3 consists of 15 residues. Germline lookup yields CDR1 ENHRY and CDR2 SYGVKD. V was shortened by 0 bases and J by 0 bases, with 6 bases between the two germline ends. The CDR3 DNA reads as TGTGCCATCAGTGAGTCCGCACTTAGCAATCAGCCCCAGCATTTT. It codes for CAISESALSNQPQHF.

The gene calls are TRBV3-1 and TRBJ1-1; 7 bases fit TRBD1. From germline, CDR1 is LGHDT and CDR2 YNNKEL (reference sequence). The CDR3 is made up of 14 amino acids. J was trimmed by 3 bases and V by 5 bases; bases with no gene match: 6. The CDR3 spells CASSSWDRHTEAFF. CDR3 sequence (DNA): TGTGCCAGCAGCTCTTGGGACAGACACACTGAAGCTTTCTTT.

This clonotype was recorded a few times. The chain couples TRBV12-3 or TRBV12-4 to TRBJ1-1; D is unresolved. CDR3 size: 12 residues. V lost 2 bases, J lost 4 bases, and 5 bases lay in between. In DNA, the CDR3 is TGTGCCAGCAGTTTAATGAGCACTGAAGCTTTCTTT. It specifies CASSLMSTEAFF.

In its sample, this clonotype was seen many times. The rearrangement joins TRBV9 to TRBJ2-1, with 9 bases matching TRBD2. This CDR3 has 16 amino acids. Trimming took 0 bases from V and 8 from J; bases not matched to a gene: 9. Germline assignment: CDR1 SGDLS and CDR2 YYNGEE. For the CDR3, the DNA is TGTGCCAGCAGCGTAGGAAGTGCGGGAGGGCCCTATGAGCAGTTCTTC. As protein: CASSVGSAGGPYEQFF.

The sample holds many counts of this clonotype. The V call is TRBV19, the J call TRBJ2-1; D remains unclear. Germline-derived CDR1 and CDR2 are LNHDA and SQIVND (reference sequence). Trimming took off 3 bases at V and 2 bases at J, with 2 bases between the two ends. CDR3 length: 12 residues. CDR3 residues: CASSIAYNEQFF. The CDR3 DNA is TGTGCCAGTAGTATTGCCTACAATGAGCAGTTCTTC.

This clonotype was detected only a few times. The chain joins TRBV27 to TRBJ2-1; perhaps TRBD1 as D (7 bases). Germline CDR1 is MNHEY and CDR2 is SMNVEV (reference sequence). V shed 1 base and J shed 2 bases, with 12 bases lying between them. The CDR3 totals 16 residues. DNA for the CDR3: TGTGCCAGCAGTTTATTTAGCAGGGGGGCCTACAATGAGCAGTTCTTC. This sequence encodes CASSLFSRGAYNEQFF.

The table lists this clonotype with a few counts. The chain employs TRBV20-1 and TRBJ2-2; D uncertain. The CDR3 is 14 amino acids. Trimming left V 4 bases short and J 1 base short, with 10 bases between. The germline V gene has CDR1 DFQATT and CDR2 SNEGSKA (reference sequence). The CDR3 reads CSAKGPLNTGELFF. CDR3 DNA: TGCAGTGCTAAAGGGCCCTTGAACACCGGGGAGCTGTTTTTT.

This clonotype was picked up a small number of times. The chain is built from TRBV20-1 and TRBJ1-4; 9 nucleotides match TRBD1. CDR3 length equals 13 residues. In germline, CDR1 is DFQATT, CDR2 SNEGSKA (reference sequence). V gave up 5 bases and J gave up 8 bases; unmatched junction bases: 6. CDR3 protein: CSAGDRAREKLFF. The CDR3 nucleotides are TGCAGTGCTGGGGACAGGGCCCGAGAAAAACTGTTTTTT.

V and J are TRBV20-1 and TRBJ2-7, with D unclear. Germline CDR1 is DFQATT and CDR2 is SNEGSKA (reference sequence). The CDR3 has 14 residues. Between the trimmed V and J ends, which lost 6 bases and 5 bases, there was a span of 20 bases. The CDR3 nucleotides read TGCAGTGCAAAACCGCCGACGAGCCCTCACGAGCAGTACTTC. The encoded protein is CSAKPPTSPHEQYF.

The V call is TRBV24-1, the J call TRBJ1-2; 9 nucleotides match TRBD1. The germline V gene encodes CDR1 KGHDR and CDR2 SFDVKD. V shed 1 base and J 8 bases; nucleotides not matched to a gene: 10. This CDR3 is 16 amino acids long. DNA for the CDR3: TGTGCCACCAGTGATTTCGGAGAGGACAGGGGAGAAGGCTACACCTTC. Its translation is CATSDFGEDRGEGYTF.

This clonotype was seen only a few times. J is TRBJ2-5 and V is TRBV5-1; D gene uncertain. CDR1 is SGHRS and CDR2 is YFSETQ in the germline V gene. Trimming took 0 bases from V and 1 from J, leaving 10 bases between them. This CDR3 is 15 amino acids long. CDR3 nucleotide sequence: TGCGCCAGCAGCTTGGCCTCAAGGATCCAAGAGACCCAGTACTTC. Protein sequence: CASSLASRIQETQYF.